The T cell receptor (beta chain) under discussion was sequenced for a study of PD-L1 blockade in urothelial cancer (dated by TCRdb to about 2017). Notes on the research overall: All patients started therapy in about 2014 and received atezolizumab 1,200 mg intravenously every 3 weeks. About 90% of the 29 patients were males with bladder-origin urothelial cancer, and about 65% of the roughly 30 reported a prior smoking history. An ECOG performance status of 0 or 1 was recorded for the patients, and 0 to 3 prior chemotherapy regimens had been received by the patients. Blood samples were analyzed 3 weeks after the start of treatment (second dose) and 6 weeks after the start of treatment. Blood samples gave median yields of roughly 150,000 T cells and over 80,000 unique TCRs, along with a median clonality of roughly 0.08. The study, an exploratory multi-omic analysis, examined somatic, immune and clinical correlates of response to PD-L1 blockade with atezolizumab in urothelial cancer. TCR sequencing covered pretreatment tumor samples and matched, serially collected peripheral blood taken before and after atezolizumab treatment. Durable clinical benefit was defined as a progression-free survival longer than 6 months, and TCR features were additionally tested against progression-free survival and overall survival. In the same patients, pretreatment tumors underwent whole exome sequencing and RNA sequencing in addition to TCR sequencing. Under 10 patients achieved durable clinical benefit and some 21 did not. Approximately 30 patients had pretreatment blood TCR-seq, about 25 had at least one posttreatment blood collection, and about 25 had tumor TCR-seq. Study-wide findings and limitations: At 3 weeks after the start of treatment, tumor-associated TCR clones in peripheral blood had expanded more in patients with durable benefit (n of about 21, p = 0.022). Small sample size (n ≈ 28) and many exploratory analyses mean the results are intended to be hypothesis-generating. A pretreatment peripheral blood TCR clonality below the median was linked to improved progression-free and overall survival.

For this clone: No antigen is known for it. No clone much larger than this one lies a single base away; base qualities are absent.

Synthetic TCR analog templates were spiked into each PCR so that absolute template abundance could be estimated from read counts. The immunoSEQ assay used bias-controlled V and J gene primers to amplify TCRbeta CDR3 regions from genomic DNA. Sequencing of rearranged TCRbeta segments was done at approximately 20X coverage. As for the original processing: Clustering was used to correct sequencing errors, and CDR3s were annotated against IMGT so that V, D and J genes could be assigned. Only productive TCRbeta rearrangements were used in downstream analyses, excluding out-of-frame or stop-codon sequences. Clonality was computed as one minus Shannon entropy normalized by the log of the number of unique productive sequences. Clones differing between time points or between blood and tumor were identified by Fisher's exact test with Benjamini-Hochberg correction at adjusted p below 0.01. TCRdb's version of the immuneACCESS table is confined to in-frame rearrangements and falls short of the full clone set. An unresolved V gene accounts for under half of the shortfall where checked; the remainder is of unknown origin. V and J calls and clone size are given by that table; D and trimming were obtained from the DNA. The sample profile shows tens of thousands of clones; about 83% of them were found once. In total, the top ten clones hold under 15% of the sample.

The CDR3 covers 18 residues, taking in both the cysteine and the phenylalanine. Only CDR3 DNA is held: 54 bases, read in frame from base 1. Read against the paper, the sample's time point label means: pretreatment peripheral blood. The cohort comprised 25 to 30 patients with locally advanced or metastatic urothelial carcinoma treated at Memorial Sloan Kettering on a trial protocol. Peripheral blood mononuclear cells were collected pretreatment and during treatment, with between 1 and 8 total time points obtained per patient. The Qiagen DNeasy Blood extraction kit was used to purify genomic DNA from total PBMCs and tumor samples. PBMCs were collected pretreatment and during treatment, and were isolated and stored as previously described.

The rearrangement combines TRBV21-1 with TRBJ2-5; the table's D call, TRBD2, was not checked against the DNA. TRBV21-1 is reported as a pseudogene. The clonotype originates from an older woman with urothelial cancer. The source material was PBMCs, sampled around atezolizumab (anti-PD-L1) treatment. The CDR3 region has the sequence CASRWGTSGGPLGETQYF. The DNA is as follows: TGTGCCAGCAGGTGGGGGACTAGCGGGGGGCCCCTTGGGGAGACCCAGTACTTC.